A single TCR beta chain is shown here with its context. Germline and junction disagree at one end, which may indicate a read error. Unsorted bulk tissue, roughly 20-34 mg of it, served as the source for co-extraction of RNA and DNA. Production of TCR beta cDNA used roughly 500 ng total RNA together with a constant-region primer. Library construction for TCR beta comprised three nested multiplex PCR rounds performed with slightly modified ARM-PCR. Both of the initial two PCR rounds ran for roughly 11 cycles and employed TRBV1-TRBV30 forward primers alongside a C-beta reverse primer. A single record per CDR3 protein comes from TCRdb applying MiXCR to the multiplex PCR reads. The table records 65,000 to 80,000 distinct CDR3 sequences, approximately 70% of them present only once. This record belongs to a study of tumor-infiltrating lymphocytes in primary liver carcinoma. Study background: Patients included men and women of 30 to 69 years. Stage T1-T3 N0M0 tumors spanned about 4.2 to 11 cm.

CDR1 and CDR2 from the germline V gene are ENHRY and SYGVKD. The CDR3 consists of 14 residues. This clonotype was obtained from a man aged 35-49 years with primary liver carcinoma and hepatitis B virus infection. V gene TRBV10-3 combines with J gene TRBJ1-2; 8 nucleotides line up with TRBD1. Specimen: liver tumor tissue from sampling region 4. Subset here: tumor region T4, right-lateral pole. This CDR3 is CAIRTGNGDYDYTF. The DNA of the CDR3 is TGTGCCATTAGGACAGGGAACGGGGACTATGACTACACCTTC.